This TCR beta chain was sequenced during a study of T cell responses to AZD1222 COVID-19 vaccine. In regard to this clone: As yet, its antigen is unknown.

Second-dose recipients at about 4 or about 12 weeks were treated as one pooled group. Study-level results: Researchers report vaccine-associated CD4 TCRs spanning spike, with dominance at 160-218 and 743-854.

Libraries were prepared by immunoSEQ multiplex PCR; TCRdb keeps only in-frame clonotypes and omits some of them. The table includes about 180,000 clones, 88% detected once. This receptor was identified in an adult who received the AZD1222 COVID-19 vaccine. The sample consisted of peripheral blood, taken 28 days after the second AZD1222 dose.

CDR3 coding DNA: TGCGCCAGCAGCCGGACTAGCGGATACCAAGAGACCCAGTACTTC. It encodes CASSRTSGYQETQYF. This rearrangement joins TRBV5-1 to TRBJ2-5; 10 bases agree with TRBD2. This CDR3 is built from 15 residues. The ends lost 4 bases at V and 0 bases at J; junction bases unmatched: 3. Germline V gives CDR1 SGHRS, CDR2 YFSETQ. The entire variable domain, with the rest obtained from reference TRBV5-1 and TRBJ2-5, is as follows: KAGVTQTPRYLIKTRGQQVTLSCSPISGHRSVSWYQQTPGQGLQFLFEYFSETQRNKGNFPGRFSGRQFSNSRSEMNVSTLELGDSALYLCASSRTSGYQETQYFGPGTRLLVL.